Each of the 32 T cell receptor beta chains below was sequenced from the same sample in a study of blood T cells in healthy people across ages. For the second PCR, which ran for roughly 7 to 11 cycles, a sample-barcoded 5' primer and a J-beta primer mix were used. TCRdb used MiXCR to reprocess the 5' RACE reads, holding one entry per CDR3 protein. The table records some 900,000 distinct CDR3 sequences, roughly 50% of them present only once. Sequencing was done on a sample of blood. Receptors were obtained from a man younger than 40 in good health.

Turning to this clonotype: This may be a read error: a much more frequent sequence differs by one nucleotide. The chain is built from TRBV7-2 and TRBJ2-1; D possibly corresponds to TRBD2 (6 bases). Germline CDR1 SGHTA, CDR2 FQGNSA. The CDR3 has 15 residues. The CDR3 nucleotides read TGTCCCAGCAGCTTAGCTGGGACTGTTGGCTATGAGCAGTTCTTC. It codes for CPSSLAGTVGYEQFF.

This clonotype was counted only a few times. The chain combines TRBV10-3 with TRBJ1-1, with D uncertain. This CDR3 is 15 amino acids long. The V gene's germline CDR1 is ENHRY and CDR2 SYGVKD. Trimming removed 3 bases from V and 1 base from J, with 12 bases in between. The CDR3 reads CAISDIGTENTEAFF. Written as DNA, the CDR3 is TGTGCCATCAGTGACATAGGAACAGAGAACACTGAAGCTTTCTTT.

The genes are TRBV2 and TRBJ2-1, with a possible D match to TRBD2 (5 bases). The CDR3 is 14 amino acids. Trimming removed 5 bases from V and 2 bases from J, with 10 bases in between. In germline, CDR1 is SNHLY, CDR2 FYNNEI. The CDR3 region is CASSKTRAYNEQFF. In DNA form, the CDR3 reads TGTGCCAGCAGTAAAACGAGGGCCTACAATGAGCAGTTCTTC.

Concerning this clonotype: One junction end disagrees with the germline gene, perhaps due to a read error. The rearrangement links TRBV9 to TRBJ2-3, with TRBD2 matching over 11 bases. The CDR3 sequence is 16 residues long. Germline V gives CDR1 SGDLS, CDR2 YYNGEE. The CDR3 DNA reads TGTGCCAGCACCTTCGCGGGGACTAGCGGCACAGGTACGCAGTATTTT. As protein: CASTFAGTSGTGTQYF.

This clonotype was seen a handful of times. This chain links TRBV5-1 with TRBJ2-1, with TRBD2 matching over 11 bases. The CDR3 has 16 amino acids. V lost 4 bases and J lost 3; bases outside the gene matches: 6. Germline values: CDR1 SGHRS, CDR2 YFSETQ. The CDR3 region is CASSPTSGESYNEQFF. The DNA of the CDR3 is TGCGCCAGCAGCCCGACTAGCGGGGAGAGCTACAATGAGCAGTTCTTC.

There are many counts of this clonotype. J is TRBJ2-5 and V is TRBV28; unclear D gene. The germline V and J ends were trimmed by 3 bases and 0 bases, with 8 bases remaining between them. This CDR3 region has 14 residues. Germline V CDR1 and CDR2: MDHEN, SYDVKM. The CDR3 bases are TGTGCCAGCAGTTTGGTTCGCAACCAAGAGACCCAGTACTTC. Translated, it gives CASSLVRNQETQYF.

A few counts support this clonotype. A much more abundant neighbour one base away suggests this may be a read error. The chain employs TRBV4-2 and TRBJ2-5, with no clear D. V lost 0 bases and J lost 4, with 9 bases in between. In germline, CDR1 is LGHNA, CDR2 YNFKEQ. This CDR3 is 14 amino acids long. The CDR3, as DNA: TGTGCCAGCAGCCAAGAGCGGTCTCGAGAGACCCAGTACTTC. Protein: CASSQERSRETQYF.

The chain is built from TRBV6-4 and TRBJ2-1; D is perhaps TRBD2 (6 bases). Germline lookup yields CDR1 MRHNA and CDR2 SNTAGT. The length of the CDR3 is 14 residues. V was clipped by 4 bases and J by 4 bases, with 11 bases between them. This CDR3 is CASSGAAGYNEQFF. The CDR3 bases are TGTGCCAGCAGTGGGGCGGCGGGGTACAATGAGCAGTTCTTC.

This rearrangement joins TRBV7-9 to TRBJ1-6; unclear D gene. This CDR3 is built from 15 residues. The V and J ends lost 4 bases and 4 bases respectively, with 11 bases between them. In germline, CDR1 is SEHNR, CDR2 FQNEAQ (reference sequence). CDR3 sequence reads: CASSSKGRYNSPLHF. DNA for the CDR3: TGTGCCAGCAGCTCCAAAGGACGGTATAATTCACCCCTCCACTTT.

V gene TRBV12-3 or TRBV12-4 combines with J gene TRBJ1-5; 7 positions match TRBD1. After removal of 6 bases from V and 5 bases from J, the junction contained 7 bases not matched to a gene. The CDR3 sequence is 14 residues long. CDR3 region: CASRLTGFDQPQHF. The CDR3 region has the DNA TGTGCCAGCAGGCTGACAGGGTTCGATCAGCCCCAGCATTTT.

The chain employs TRBV20-1 and TRBJ2-7; 9 bases fit TRBD2. CDR3 size: 14 residues. V was clipped by 5 bases and J by 3 bases; unmatched bases: 8. CDR1 is DFQATT and CDR2 is SNEGSKA in the germline V gene (reference sequence). The CDR3 region is CSAHGLAGDYEQYF. CDR3 nucleotide sequence: TGCAGTGCTCATGGTTTAGCGGGGGACTACGAGCAGTACTTC.

This clonotype came up a few times. V usage is TRBV20-1 and J usage is TRBJ2-3; 10 bases fit TRBD1. The germline gives CDR1 DFQATT, CDR2 SNEGSKA (reference sequence). V lost 0 bases, J lost 1 base, and 4 bases stayed unmatched. The CDR3 loop spans 16 amino acids. CDR3 protein: CSARDPGQGRTDTQYF. The CDR3, as DNA: TGCAGTGCTAGAGATCCGGGACAGGGGCGCACAGATACGCAGTATTTT.

The rearrangement links TRBV27 to TRBJ2-2; possibly TRBD1 for D (5 bases). This CDR3 is 14 amino acids long. Germline loops: CDR1 MNHEY, CDR2 SMNVEV (reference sequence). The ends were cut back, 5 bases at V and 4 bases at J, with 11 bases in the middle. As DNA, the CDR3 is TGTGCCAGCAGTGTCGACAGTATCACCGGGGAGCTGTTTTTT. Translating it yields CASSVDSITGELFF.

The chain is built from TRBV2 and TRBJ2-3; D unresolved. In germline, CDR1 is SNHLY, CDR2 FYNNEI. The germline V and J ends were trimmed by 5 bases and 0 bases, with 9 bases remaining between them. The CDR3 has 14 amino acids. The CDR3 nucleotides are TGTGCCAGCAGTCGACGGCCTAGCACAGATACGCAGTATTTT. Amino acids: CASSRRPSTDTQYF. Together with reference TRBV2 and TRBJ2-3, the CDR3 gives the full variable domain: EPEVTQTPSHQVTQMGQEVILRCVPISNHLYFYWYRQILGQKVEFLVSFYNNEISEKSEIFDDQFSVERPDGSNFTLKIRSTKLEDSAMYFCASSRRPSTDTQYFGPGTRLTVL.

This clonotype has at least ten counts. The CDR3 DNA follows: TGCAGCGTTGAAAAACTAGCGGGGCTTAGCACAGATACGCAGTATTTT. It is translated as CSVEKLAGLSTDTQYF. The V call is TRBV29-1, the J call TRBJ2-3; TRBD2 matches 10 bases. CDR3 length: 16 residues. Trimming cost V 2 bases and J 0 bases; bases outside gene matches: 5. The germline V gene encodes CDR1 SQVTM and CDR2 ANQGSEA.

The chain links TRBV15 to TRBJ2-1; no definite D call. The germline gives CDR1 LNHNV, CDR2 YYDKDF (reference sequence). Trimming took 0 bases from V and 10 from J, leaving 10 bases between them. This CDR3 comprises 13 residues. CDR3 protein: CATSREVTQEQFF. CDR3 coding DNA: TGTGCCACCAGCAGAGAAGTAACCCAAGAGCAGTTCTTC.

This chain connects TRBV28 to TRBJ2-7; D not resolved. This CDR3 comprises 12 residues. The germline gives CDR1 MDHEN, CDR2 SYDVKM. Trimming removed 5 bases at V and 0 bases at J, with 5 bases between. CDR3 DNA sequence: TGTGCCAGCAGTACCCACTCCTACGAGCAGTACTTC. Its translation is CASSTHSYEQYF.

The rearrangement joins TRBV7-9 to TRBJ2-7; D is uncertain. CDR3 size: 13 residues. V was pared by 5 bases and J by 3 bases, with 11 bases between. The V gene's germline CDR1 is SEHNR and CDR2 FQNEAQ (reference sequence). CDR3 region: CASSALYHYEQYF. The CDR3, as DNA: TGTGCCAGCAGCGCCCTCTACCACTACGAGCAGTACTTC.

The chain joins TRBV20-1 to TRBJ2-7, with D tentatively TRBD2 (5 bases). Germline V gene sequence: CDR1 DFQATT, CDR2 SNEGSKA (reference sequence). Deletions cut 7 bases from V and 2 bases from J, with 15 bases between. The CDR3 is made up of 13 amino acids. CDR3: CSGRLGGTYEQYF. DNA of the CDR3: TGCAGTGGGAGGTTAGGCGGAACCTACGAGCAGTACTTC.

The chain's CDR3 is CASTVSGQIYGYTF. The DNA of the CDR3 is TGTGCCAGCACCGTTTCCGGGCAGATCTATGGCTACACCTTC. The chain carries TRBV7-2 and TRBJ1-2, with D hard to call. Germline CDR1 and CDR2: SGHTA and FQGNSA. This CDR3 is built from 14 residues. V was shortened by 7 bases and J by 4 bases, with 16 bases between the two germline ends.

The gene calls are TRBV20-1 and TRBJ2-5, with D uncertain. The J call is doubtful: the DNA matches TRBJ2-7 better. CDR3 size: 12 residues. Germline lookup yields CDR1 DFQATT and CDR2 SNEGSKA (reference sequence). CDR3 protein: CSARDKGNEQYF. In DNA form, the CDR3 reads TGCAGTGCTAGAGATAAGGGTAACGAGCAGTACTTC.

The sample holds one count of this clonotype. The chain employs TRBV5-1 and TRBJ2-3, with TRBD2 identical over 8 bases. V lost 0 bases and J lost 6; bases outside the gene matches: 12. The CDR3 has 17 amino acids. Germline values: CDR1 SGHRS, CDR2 YFSETQ. The CDR3 here is CASSLEPGLGNLDTQYF. The CDR3 nucleotides read TGCGCCAGCAGCTTGGAACCGGGACTAGGGAATTTGGATACGCAGTATTTT.

V usage is TRBV20-1 and J usage is TRBJ1-2; D uncertain. This CDR3 contains 11 residues. Per the germline V gene, CDR1 is DFQATT and CDR2 is SNEGSKA (reference sequence). Trimming pared 5 bases from V and 2 bases from J, leaving 6 bases between. In nucleotides, the CDR3 is TGCAGTGCTCCCGACAACTATGGCTACACCTTC. Translated, it gives CSAPDNYGYTF.

The V gene is TRBV2, the J gene TRBJ2-5; 8 bases are a match to TRBD2. The DNA end is a closer match to TRBJ2-7, so the J assignment may be wrong. Germline values: CDR1 SNHLY, CDR2 FYNNEI. The CDR3 runs 16 residues. This CDR3 reads CASSDSPPGTSYEQYF. CDR3 DNA: TGTGCCAGCAGTGATTCCCCCCCCGGGACTAGCTACGAGCAGTACTTC.

This clonotype was seen a single time. CDR3 DNA: TGCAGTGCACTAGCGGTCTCGGAGACCCAGTACTTC. Residues: CSALAVSETQYF. The chain uses TRBV20-1 and TRBJ2-5, with 8 bases aligning to TRBD2. Trimming at V came to 6 bases and at J to 5 bases, leaving 5 bases not matched to a gene. Germline V gene sequence: CDR1 DFQATT, CDR2 SNEGSKA (reference sequence). The CDR3 has 12 residues.

This clonotype has a count of ten or more. This sequence joins TRBV28 and TRBJ2-2, with D perhaps matching TRBD1 (6 bases). Germline V lookup: CDR1 MDHEN, CDR2 SYDVKM. The CDR3 sequence is 16 residues long. V lost 1 base and J lost 4, with 13 bases in between. The CDR3 spells CASSLSPGVLTGELFF. DNA for the CDR3: TGTGCCAGCAGTTTATCCCCAGGGGTACTCACCGGGGAGCTGTTTTTT.

The V call is TRBV11-2, the J call TRBJ1-1; maybe TRBD1 (5 bases). CDR3 length: 18 residues. The V and J ends lost 8 bases and 0 bases respectively, with 25 bases between them. CDR1 is SGHAT, CDR2 FQNNGV, per germline. The CDR3 sequence: CASAPGAGRLSVNTEAFF. As DNA, the CDR3 is TGTGCCAGCGCCCCCGGGGCAGGGCGTTTATCCGTGAACACTGAAGCTTTCTTT.

The CDR3 loop reads CASSTSGTAVLYEQYF. The CDR3 bases are TGTGCCAGTAGTACCTCAGGGACGGCGGTCCTTTACGAGCAGTACTTC. This chain uses TRBV19 with TRBJ2-5; D possibly matches TRBD1 or TRBD2 (5 bases each). The last part of the DNA fits TRBJ2-7 better; the J call may be wrong. CDR3 length: 16 residues. Germline-derived CDR1 and CDR2 are LNHDA and SQIVND (reference sequence).

The chain recombines TRBV7-9 with TRBJ2-5; 9 bases fit TRBD1. Trimming removed 3 bases from V and 2 bases from J; junction bases left unmatched: 7. CDR3 size: 16 residues. The germline V gene has CDR1 SEHNR and CDR2 FQNEAQ (reference sequence). This CDR3 reads CASSFYADRGQETQYF. CDR3 in DNA: TGTGCCAGCAGCTTCTACGCGGACAGGGGTCAAGAGACCCAGTACTTC.

This clonotype has just a few counts. The chain has TRBV4-1 and TRBJ2-1; a weak D match, TRBD2 (5 bases). V was clipped by 2 bases and J by 0 bases, with 8 bases between them. CDR3 length: 15 amino acids. Per germline, CDR1 MGHRA and CDR2 YSYEKL. The CDR3 region has the DNA TGCGCCAGCAGCCAAAGAGGGAACTCCTACAATGAGCAGTTCTTC. Translation: CASSQRGNSYNEQFF.

For the CDR3, the DNA is TGTGCCAGCAGCCAAGGTACCCAGGACCTCACCGGGGAGCTGTTTTTT. This codes for CASSQGTQDLTGELFF. The chain employs TRBV3-1 and TRBJ2-2; no definite D call. Germline CDR1 is LGHDT and CDR2 is YNNKEL (reference sequence). V dropped 1 base and J dropped 4 bases, with 13 bases sitting between them. This CDR3 has 16 residues. Together with reference TRBV3-1 and TRBJ2-2, the CDR3 gives the full variable domain: DTAVSQTPKYLVTQMGNDKSIKCEQNLGHDTMYWYKQDSKKFLKIMFSYNNKELIINETVPNRFSPKSPDKAHLNLHINSLELGDSAVYFCASSQGTQDLTGELFFGEGSRLTVL.

The chain employs TRBV6-2 or TRBV6-3 and TRBJ2-5, with 7 bases that match TRBD2. CDR3 length: 14 residues. The germline V gene encodes CDR1 MNHEY and CDR2 SVGEGT. The ends lost 8 bases at V and 3 bases at J; junction bases unmatched: 9. This CDR3 is CASAPREEEETQYF. For the CDR3, the DNA is TGTGCCAGCGCGCCCCGGGAGGAGGAAGAGACCCAGTACTTC.